The rows below give T cell receptor beta chains drawn from one sample of a study of breast tumors, draining lymph nodes, adjacent tissues. TCRdb reprocessed the multiplex PCR reads with MiXCR, giving one entry per CDR3 protein. Here the sample spans about 100,000 distinct CDR3 sequences, 21% being singletons. Source material: axillary lymph node tissue. The receptors stem from a female donor with breast cancer. Some clones in this sample may be carry-over from other donors' samples. The CDR3 runs from the conserved cysteine through the conserved F or W. The order of the fields is J gene, V gene, D gene, clone size, CDR3 protein, CDR3 DNA. A D gene is named only where the DNA matches it firmly. Clone size is shown for a subset of rows, as once, few, many or a class of expanded clone.

j_call: TRBJ1-4; v_call: TRBV29-1; d_call: -; clone_size: many; cdr3_aa: CSVEFSGQSDEKLFF; cdr3_nt: TGCAGCGTTGAATTTTCGGGTCAATCTGATGAAAAACTGTTTTTT
j_call: TRBJ2-1; v_call: TRBV20-1; d_call: TRBD2; clone_size: many; cdr3_aa: CSARDTSGGAPPNEQFF; cdr3_nt: TGCAGTGCTAGAGATACTAGCGGGGGGGCTCCCCCCAATGAGCAGTTCTTC
j_call: TRBJ1-1; v_call: TRBV5-6; d_call: -; clone_size: -; cdr3_aa: CASSFPRGGIVFF; cdr3_nt: TGTGCCAGCAGCTTCCCCAGAGGAGGGATTGTTTTCTTT
j_call: TRBJ1-2; v_call: TRBV28; d_call: -; clone_size: many; cdr3_aa: CASRDGQRIGSYGYTF; cdr3_nt: TGTGCCAGCAGGGACGGACAGAGAATCGGTTCCTACGGCTACACCTTC
j_call: TRBJ2-1; v_call: TRBV12-3/TRBV12-4; d_call: -; clone_size: many; cdr3_aa: CASSPDGLYNEQFF; cdr3_nt: TGTGCCAGCAGCCCCGACGGGCTTTACAATGAGCAGTTCTTC
j_call: TRBJ2-3; v_call: TRBV2; d_call: TRBD1; clone_size: many; cdr3_aa: CASRGGLGGTDTQYF; cdr3_nt: TGTGCCAGCAGAGGGGGCCTTGGAGGCACAGATACGCAGTATTTT
j_call: TRBJ2-1; v_call: TRBV12-3/TRBV12-4; d_call: TRBD1; clone_size: many; cdr3_aa: CASSFGTGLGYNEQFF; cdr3_nt: TGTGCCAGCAGTTTTGGGACAGGCCTCGGTTACAATGAGCAGTTCTTC
j_call: TRBJ2-3; v_call: TRBV4-1; d_call: -; clone_size: many; cdr3_aa: CASSQVYGGADTQYF; cdr3_nt: TGCGCCAGCAGCCAAGTGTATGGGGGAGCAGATACGCAGTATTTT
j_call: TRBJ1-5; v_call: TRBV5-6; d_call: TRBD1; clone_size: many; cdr3_aa: CASSTMAGTGVGQPQHF; cdr3_nt: TGTGCCAGCAGCACGATGGCCGGGACAGGGGTAGGGCAGCCCCAGCATTTT
j_call: TRBJ1-2; v_call: TRBV4-2; d_call: -; clone_size: many; cdr3_aa: CASSQEFGGRNGYTF; cdr3_nt: TGTGCCAGCAGCCAAGAGTTCGGGGGGCGCAATGGCTACACCTTC
j_call: TRBJ1-6; v_call: TRBV12-3/TRBV12-4; d_call: -; clone_size: many; cdr3_aa: CASSLSNSPLHF; cdr3_nt: TGTGCCAGCAGTTTAAGTAATTCACCCCTCCACTTT
j_call: TRBJ1-6; v_call: TRBV4-2; d_call: TRBD1; clone_size: many; cdr3_aa: CASSYGTAYNSPLHF; cdr3_nt: TGTGCCAGCAGCTATGGGACAGCTTATAATTCACCCCTCCACTTT
j_call: TRBJ2-1; v_call: TRBV28; d_call: TRBD2; clone_size: -; cdr3_aa: CASSTSRLATSGNEQFF; cdr3_nt: TGTGCCAGCAGTACCTCTCGACTAGCGACCTCCGGGAATGAGCAGTTCTTC
j_call: TRBJ2-2; v_call: TRBV29-1; d_call: TRBD2; clone_size: many; cdr3_aa: CSVGSGGVTGELFF; cdr3_nt: TGCAGCGTTGGTTCGGGGGGTGTCACCGGGGAGCTGTTTTTT
j_call: TRBJ2-3; v_call: TRBV7-3; d_call: TRBD2; clone_size: many; cdr3_aa: CASSLGSGGYTDTQYF; cdr3_nt: TGTGCCAGCAGCTTAGGTAGCGGGGGATACACAGATACGCAGTATTTT
j_call: TRBJ2-7; v_call: TRBV11-2; d_call: TRBD1; clone_size: -; cdr3_aa: CASSSGQGLEQYF; cdr3_nt: TGTGCCAGCAGCTCTGGACAGGGTCTCGAGCAGTACTTC
j_call: TRBJ2-5; v_call: TRBV30; d_call: TRBD2; clone_size: few; cdr3_aa: CAFLLRTSGDQETQYF; cdr3_nt: TGTGCCTTTCTGCTCCGGACTAGCGGTGACCAAGAGACCCAGTACTTC
j_call: TRBJ2-2; v_call: TRBV10-2; d_call: TRBD2; clone_size: many; cdr3_aa: CASRAGGGLANTGELFF; cdr3_nt: TGCGCCAGCAGGGCGGGAGGGGGCCTGGCTAACACCGGGGAGCTGTTTTTT
j_call: TRBJ1-5; v_call: TRBV19; d_call: -; clone_size: many; cdr3_aa: CASSNRGGGNQPQHF; cdr3_nt: TGTGCCAGTAGTAATAGGGGGGGCGGCAATCAGCCCCAGCATTTT
j_call: TRBJ1-2; v_call: TRBV20-1; d_call: -; clone_size: many; cdr3_aa: CSAYGGSASNYGYTF; cdr3_nt: TGCAGTGCTTACGGGGGTTCAGCCTCAAACTATGGCTACACCTTC
j_call: TRBJ2-7; v_call: TRBV6-1; d_call: -; clone_size: many; cdr3_aa: CASSAVWEQYF; cdr3_nt: TGTGCCAGCAGTGCCGTGTGGGAGCAGTACTTC
j_call: TRBJ1-6; v_call: TRBV28; d_call: -; clone_size: -; cdr3_aa: CANRASYNSPLHF; cdr3_nt: TGTGCCAACAGGGCCTCCTATAATTCACCCCTCCACTTT
j_call: TRBJ2-6; v_call: TRBV18; d_call: TRBD1; clone_size: -; cdr3_aa: CASSPATGGDNVLTF; cdr3_nt: TGTGCCAGCTCACCAGCGACAGGGGGAGACAACGTCCTGACTTTC
j_call: TRBJ2-5; v_call: TRBV5-1; d_call: -; clone_size: -; cdr3_aa: CASSLGETQHF; cdr3_nt: TGCGCCAGCAGCTTGGGAGAGACCCAGCACTTC
j_call: TRBJ2-7; v_call: TRBV5-1; d_call: -; clone_size: many; cdr3_aa: CASSLDGQDFFYEQYF; cdr3_nt: TGCGCCAGCAGCTTGGATGGGCAGGACTTCTTCTACGAGCAGTACTTC
j_call: TRBJ1-2; v_call: TRBV20-1; d_call: -; clone_size: many; cdr3_aa: CSARRTASTLYGYTF; cdr3_nt: TGCAGTGCTCGACGGACAGCCAGTACCCTCTATGGCTACACCTTC